The source of this TCR beta chain is a study of regulatory T cells in long-lasting Graves disease. General study findings and limits: New patients shared roughly 960 public clonotypes, and persistent patients shared more, with about 2,700. TRBV28, TRBJ1-2 and TRBJ2-5 emerged as the favored segments in persistent disease. Persistent Graves' patients showed reduced TCR diversity versus newly diagnosed patients.

The time point was: persistent/refractory GD, antithyroid drugs over 5 years with positive TRAb. There was RNA extracted from PBMCs, and the TCR library was made from it. This clonotype turned up a few times. The antigen remains undetermined. Germline assignment: CDR1 DFQATT and CDR2 SNEGSKA (reference sequence). Trimming stripped 3 bases from V and 2 bases from J, with 10 bases between. This CDR3 has 14 amino acids. Combining iRepertoire HTBI primers with Arm-PCR of CDR3 regions, the authors built TCR beta libraries. TCRdb reprocessed the multiplex PCR reads with MiXCR, giving one entry per CDR3 protein. The table shows about 460,000 distinct CDR3 sequences, with 20% to 25% occurring only once.

The source material was peripheral blood mononuclear cells (PBMCs), sampled when the disease was refractory, from a patient treated with antithyroid drugs. The clonotype was recovered from a female donor with Graves disease. The chain recombines TRBV20-1 with TRBJ2-2; D remains unclear. Here the CDR3 DNA reads TGCAGTGCTAGTCTTCCGAGAAACACCGGGGAGCTGTTTTTT. This sequence encodes CSASLPRNTGELFF.